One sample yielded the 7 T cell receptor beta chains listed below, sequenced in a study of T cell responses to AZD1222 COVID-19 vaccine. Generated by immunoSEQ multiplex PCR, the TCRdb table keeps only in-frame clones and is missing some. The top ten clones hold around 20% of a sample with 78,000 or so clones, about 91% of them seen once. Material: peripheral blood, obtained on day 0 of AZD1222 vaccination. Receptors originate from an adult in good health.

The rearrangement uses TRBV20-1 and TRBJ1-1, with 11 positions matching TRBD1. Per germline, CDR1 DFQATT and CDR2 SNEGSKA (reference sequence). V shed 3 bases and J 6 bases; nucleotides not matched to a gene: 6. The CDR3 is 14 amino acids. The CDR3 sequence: CSASLGQGAAEAFF. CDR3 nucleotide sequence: TGCAGTGCTAGTTTAGGACAGGGGGCCGCTGAAGCTTTCTTT.

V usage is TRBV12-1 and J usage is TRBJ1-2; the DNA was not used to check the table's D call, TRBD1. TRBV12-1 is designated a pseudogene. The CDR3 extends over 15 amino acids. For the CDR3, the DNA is TGTGCCAGCAGCTTCCGACAGGGGGCCTGGGATGGCTACACCTTC. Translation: CASSFRQGAWDGYTF.

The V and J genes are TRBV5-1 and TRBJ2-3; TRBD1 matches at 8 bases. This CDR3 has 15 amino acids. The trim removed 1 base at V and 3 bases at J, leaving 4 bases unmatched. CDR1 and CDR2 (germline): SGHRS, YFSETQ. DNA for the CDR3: TGCGCCAGCAGCTTGCGTACAGGGGGTACAGATACGCAGTATTTT. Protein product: CASSLRTGGTDTQYF.

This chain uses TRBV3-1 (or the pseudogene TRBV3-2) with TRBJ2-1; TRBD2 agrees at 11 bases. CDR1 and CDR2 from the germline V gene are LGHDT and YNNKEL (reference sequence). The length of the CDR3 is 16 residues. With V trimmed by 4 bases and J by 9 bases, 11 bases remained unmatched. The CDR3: CASSPELAGVEVEQFF. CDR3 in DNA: TGTGCCAGCAGCCCAGAACTAGCGGGGGTGGAGGTTGAGCAGTTCTTC.

CDR3 in amino acids: CASSQSLSGNEQFF. The CDR3 region has the DNA TGTGCCAGCAGCCAAAGTCTTTCTGGGAATGAGCAGTTCTTC. The chain recombines TRBV4-2 with TRBJ2-1; unclear D gene. Germline lookup yields CDR1 LGHNA and CDR2 YNFKEQ. The CDR3 covers 14 residues. Trimming stripped 2 bases from V and 7 bases from J, with 12 bases between.

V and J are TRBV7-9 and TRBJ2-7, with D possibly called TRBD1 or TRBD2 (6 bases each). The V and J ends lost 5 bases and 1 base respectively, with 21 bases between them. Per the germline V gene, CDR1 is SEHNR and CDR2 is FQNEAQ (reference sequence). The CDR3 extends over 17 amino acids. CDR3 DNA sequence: TGTGCCAGCAGCCCCCTCAGTGGGGGGCAGCCATCCTACGAGCAGTACTTC. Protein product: CASSPLSGGQPSYEQYF.

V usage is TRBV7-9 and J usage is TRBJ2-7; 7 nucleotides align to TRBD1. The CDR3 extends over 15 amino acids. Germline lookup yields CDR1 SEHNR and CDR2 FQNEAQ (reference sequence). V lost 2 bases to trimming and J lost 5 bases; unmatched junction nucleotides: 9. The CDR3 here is CASSLRGQGVHEQYF. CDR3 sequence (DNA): TGTGCCAGCAGCTTACGTGGCCAGGGGGTCCACGAGCAGTACTTC.